This is a list of T cell receptor beta chains from one sample in a study of blood T cell repertoires in COVID-19. TCRdb's copy holds only in-frame clones and misses some; the assay was immunoSEQ multiplex PCR. The sample lists about 250,000 clones; around 83% were seen once. Sequenced: peripheral blood. All receptors come from an elderly man with acute or convalescent COVID-19. Each CDR3 is given with its conserved first and last residue. Fields, in order: V gene, J gene, clone size, D gene, CDR3 DNA, CDR3 protein. D genes are given only for firm matches. The listing skips clone size in some rows; elsewhere it reads once, few, many or a size class.

TRBV11-2,TRBJ1-2,NA,NA,TGTGCCAGCTCCCTACTTCCGGGCTATGGCTACACCTTC,CASSLLPGYGYTF
TRBV10-1,TRBJ2-7,few,TRBD2,TGCGCCAGCGGTAATAGCGGGGGACCCTACGAGCAGTACTTC,CASGNSGGPYEQYF
TRBV18,TRBJ2-7,NA,TRBD2,TGTGCCAGCTCTCTCCTCCTGGGCGGGAGGGGTTTCGACGAGCAGTACTTC,CASSLLLGGRGFDEQYF
TRBV7-2,TRBJ1-2,NA,TRBD1,TGTGCCAGCCGAAGGGACAGCGCCTATGGCTACACCTTC,CASRRDSAYGYTF
TRBV18,TRBJ1-6,NA,NA,TGTGCCAGCTCAAGGGACTCGGGTAATTCACCCCTCCACTTT,CASSRDSGNSPLHF
TRBV6-5,TRBJ1-2,NA,TRBD1,TGTGCCAGCAGATCGGACAGGGGCTATGGCTACACCTTC,CASRSDRGYGYTF
TRBV11-3,TRBJ2-1,NA,NA,TGTGCCAGCAGCGTGGACAGCTACAATGAGCAGTTCTTC,CASSVDSYNEQFF
TRBV21-1,TRBJ1-5,NA,NA,TGTGCCAGCAGCCGCCGGGATACAGGGGATGACAATCAGCCCCAGCATTTT,CASSRRDTGDDNQPQHF
TRBV24-1,TRBJ1-2,NA,NA,TGTGCTACCCGGGAGTCCGGGGCTGGCTCCTCCTACACCTTC,CATRESGAGSSYTF
TRBV30,TRBJ2-2,NA,NA,TGTGCCTGGAACGCGGGCGGGGAGCTGTTTTTT,CAWNAGGELFF
TRBV3-1/TRBV3-2,TRBJ1-1,NA,TRBD1,TGTGCCAGCAGCCAGGCAGGGGGTGAAGCTTTCTTT,CASSQAGGEAFF
TRBV19,TRBJ2-1,NA,TRBD2,TGTGCCAGTAGTATAGAGCGGGGGGGCCGCAATGAGCAGTTCTTC,CASSIERGGRNEQFF
TRBV5-4,TRBJ1-2,few,TRBD1,TGTGCCAGCAGCCTATTCACAGGGGCGGATGGCTACACCTTC,CASSLFTGADGYTF
TRBV5-1,TRBJ2-7,once,TRBD1,TGCGCCAGCAGCTATGACAGGGCCCCCTTTGAGCAGTACTTC,CASSYDRAPFEQYF
TRBV3-1/TRBV3-2,TRBJ2-7,NA,TRBD1,TGTGCCAGCAGACAGGGGGCGGCGGGGGTGTCCGAGCAGTACTTC,CASRQGAAGVSEQYF
TRBV3-1/TRBV3-2,TRBJ1-6,NA,TRBD1,TGTGCCAGCAGCCAAGGGGGACAGGGCCATTCACCCCTCCACTTT,CASSQGGQGHSPLHF
TRBV18,TRBJ1-1,NA,NA,TGTGCCAGCTCACGGACGACAGAGAACACTGAAGCTTTCTTT,CASSRTTENTEAFF
TRBV28,TRBJ2-7,NA,TRBD2,TGTGCCACCCTGGGGACTACCTCCTACGAGCAGTACTTC,CATLGTTSYEQYF
TRBV19,TRBJ2-7,NA,TRBD1,TGTGCCAGTACCCGAACCGGACAGGGAGAGCAGTACTTC,CASTRTGQGEQYF
TRBV9,TRBJ1-1,NA,TRBD1,TGTGCCAGCAGCCCCTCGGGACAGGGCGAAACTGAAGCTTTCTTT,CASSPSGQGETEAFF
TRBV18,TRBJ2-7,NA,NA,TGTGCCAGCTCACCTTCCGCATCGATGGGGGCCCGGTACTTC,CASSPSASMGARYF
TRBV9,TRBJ2-7,once,TRBD1,TGTGCCAGCAGCCAGGGGGCATCCTACGAGCAGTACTTC,CASSQGASYEQYF
TRBV19,TRBJ1-2,NA,TRBD1,TGTGCCAGTAGTCAACGACAGGGCTGGAACTATGGCTACACCTTC,CASSQRQGWNYGYTF
TRBV2,TRBJ1-2,NA,NA,TGTGCCAGCAGTGCCGATGGGTTTGGGACTTACGGCTACACCTTC,CASSADGFGTYGYTF
TRBV27,TRBJ2-5,NA,TRBD1,TGTGCCAGCAGTTTGCGAGCGACAGGGGCAACCCAGTACTTC,CASSLRATGATQYF
TRBV9,TRBJ2-4,NA,NA,TGTGCCAGCAGTGGGCCCTTCTCGACGATAGCCAAAAACATTCAGTACTTC,CASSGPFSTIAKNIQYF
TRBV5-1,TRBJ1-3,NA,NA,TGCGCCAGCAGCTTGGTATCAGGGGCTGGAAACACCATATATTTT,CASSLVSGAGNTIYF
TRBV9,TRBJ2-2,NA,TRBD2,TGTGCCAGCAGCACATGGGGAGGGCCGGGCACCGGGGAGCTGTTTTTT,CASSTWGGPGTGELFF
TRBV19,TRBJ1-3,NA,NA,TGTGCCAGTAGCAACGTCTACTCTGGAAACACCATATATTTT,CASSNVYSGNTIYF
TRBV5-6,TRBJ2-7,NA,NA,TGTGCCAGCAGCCCCCGGGACATTTCCTACGAGCAGTACTTC,CASSPRDISYEQYF
TRBV28,TRBJ1-6,NA,NA,TGTGCCAGCAGTTTTCCAGGGGTGGAGATAGTCTCACCCCTCCACTTT,CASSFPGVEIVSPLHF
TRBV27,TRBJ1-2,NA,TRBD1,TGTGCCAGCAGTCCGACCAGCGACAGGGTTTATGGCTACACCTTC,CASSPTSDRVYGYTF
TRBV12-3/TRBV12-4,TRBJ2-7,NA,NA,TGTGCCAGCAGCCACTCAGACATTTACGAGCAGTACTTC,CASSHSDIYEQYF
TRBV7-9,TRBJ1-2,NA,NA,TGTGCCAGCAGCTTAGTTGCGACAGAGCGTGGCTACACCTTC,CASSLVATERGYTF
TRBV6-5,TRBJ1-4,NA,NA,TGTGCCAGCAGGCCTCAGGCAGGTCGGGGAAAACTGTTTTTT,CASRPQAGRGKLFF
TRBV6-6,TRBJ1-2,NA,TRBD1,TGTGCCAGCAGTCGGGGACAGGGGTCGGATGGCTACACCTTC,CASSRGQGSDGYTF
TRBV28,TRBJ1-4,NA,NA,NA,CANELFFGSGTQLSVLGHRVVFF
TRBV2,TRBJ2-5,NA,TRBD2,TGTGCCAGCAGTGTGACTAGCGGGAGCGAGACCCAGTACTTC,CASSVTSGSETQYF
TRBV5-1,TRBJ2-2,NA,TRBD2,TGCGCCAGCAGCTTGTTGAGCGGGGTGAACACCGGGGAGCTGTTTTTT,CASSLLSGVNTGELFF
TRBV11-2,TRBJ2-7,few,NA,TGTGCCAGCAGCCCTCTGACCCGGGGGGCTCACGAGCAGTACTTC,CASSPLTRGAHEQYF
TRBV2,TRBJ1-5,NA,TRBD1,TGTGCCAGCAGTGAGAACATTGTCCAGGGGGGCAATCAGCCCCAGCATTTT,CASSENIVQGGNQPQHF
TRBV2,TRBJ2-1,once,TRBD2,TGTGCCAGCCGTATTCCTAGCGGGCTCTCCTACAATGAGCAGTTCTTC,CASRIPSGLSYNEQFF
TRBV7-2,TRBJ1-6,NA,NA,TGTGCCAGCAGCCAGACAGCCAATAATTCACCCCTCCACTTT,CASSQTANNSPLHF
TRBV3-1/TRBV3-2,TRBJ2-5,NA,NA,TGTGCCAGCAGCCAAGGTGCTAGCCCAATTGGGACCCAGTACTTC,CASSQGASPIGTQYF
TRBV3-1/TRBV3-2,TRBJ1-1,few,NA,TGTGCCAGCAGCCAAGAGCCGGGGGGTATGACTGAAGCTTTCTTT,CASSQEPGGMTEAFF
TRBV30,TRBJ2-7,NA,TRBD2,TGTGCCTGGAGTGTACGAGGGACTAGCGGGACATCCTACGAGCAGTACTTC,CAWSVRGTSGTSYEQYF
TRBV20-1,TRBJ1-2,NA,TRBD1,TGCAGTGCTAGTGGACAGGGAAGGGGAAATAACTATGGCTACACCTTC,CSASGQGRGNNYGYTF
TRBV11-3,TRBJ2-1,NA,NA,TGTGCCAGCAGCTTAGATCCCTACGGTGAGCAGTTCTTC,CASSLDPYGEQFF
TRBV5-1,TRBJ2-7,NA,TRBD1,TGCGCCAGCAGCCCCGGGACAGGGTCATTGAAGTCCTACGAGCAGTACTTC,CASSPGTGSLKSYEQYF
TRBV3-1/TRBV3-2,TRBJ1-2,NA,NA,TGTGCCAGCGGGAGGGGGGCAAGGAGCTATGGCTACACCTTC,CASGRGARSYGYTF
TRBV28,TRBJ1-2,NA,TRBD1,TGTGCCAGCAGGTCTTCCGACAGGGGGCTCTATGGCTACACCTTC,CASRSSDRGLYGYTF
TRBV7-9,TRBJ1-3,NA,NA,TGTGCCAGCAGCTTATACGCGGATTCTGGAAACACCATATATTTT,CASSLYADSGNTIYF
TRBV7-2,TRBJ2-7,NA,TRBD1,TGTGCCAGCACCCACCAACCGACAGGGGACCCCTACGAGCAGTACTTC,CASTHQPTGDPYEQYF